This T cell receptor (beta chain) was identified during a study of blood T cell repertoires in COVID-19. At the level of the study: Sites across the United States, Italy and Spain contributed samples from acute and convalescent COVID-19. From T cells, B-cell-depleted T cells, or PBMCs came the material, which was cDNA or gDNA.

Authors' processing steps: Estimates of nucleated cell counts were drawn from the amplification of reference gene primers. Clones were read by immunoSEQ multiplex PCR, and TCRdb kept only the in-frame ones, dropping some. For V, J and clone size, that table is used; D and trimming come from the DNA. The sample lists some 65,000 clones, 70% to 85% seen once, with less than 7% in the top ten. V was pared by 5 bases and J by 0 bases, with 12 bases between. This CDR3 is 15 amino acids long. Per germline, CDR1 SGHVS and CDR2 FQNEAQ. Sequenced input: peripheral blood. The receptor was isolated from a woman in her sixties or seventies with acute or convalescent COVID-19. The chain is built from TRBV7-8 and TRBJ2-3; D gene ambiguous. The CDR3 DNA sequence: TGTGCCAGCAGCGCCGGGTCCCTAAGCACAGATACGCAGTATTTT. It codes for CASSAGSLSTDTQYF.